This T cell receptor beta chain was retrieved from a study of cytomegalovirus exposure and HLA in healthy donors. Generated by immunoSEQ multiplex PCR, the TCRdb table keeps only in-frame clones and is missing some. This sample carries about 130,000 clones, roughly 86% of them seen once, and the ten largest clones take 1.4% to 1.5%. The TCR comes from a man in his thirties or forties in good health and CMV-seronegative. Sequencing was done on a sample of PBMCs.

Here the CDR3 reads CASSPTSGTHNEQFF. CDR3 DNA sequence: TGTGCCAGCTCACCGACTAGCGGGACTCACAATGAGCAGTTCTTC. This chain uses TRBV18 with TRBJ2-1; 11 nucleotides align to TRBD2. CDR3 length: 15 amino acids. Germline V CDR1 and CDR2: KGHSH, LQKENI. V lost 3 bases, J lost 5 bases, and 3 bases stayed unmatched.